This entry describes one T cell receptor (beta chain). The germline gives CDR1 SGHTA, CDR2 FQGNSA. V was shortened by 4 bases and J by 4 bases, with 12 bases between the two germline ends. This CDR3 has 14 amino acids. Quantitative 5'-RACE with molecular barcodes was used to make the TCR beta libraries. Using its own MiXCR run on the 5' RACE reads, TCRdb lists one record per CDR3 protein. The table has under 200,000 distinct CDR3 sequences, under 14% seen once. This record belongs to a study of CD8 T cells in ankylosing spondylitis. The chain couples TRBV7-2 to TRBJ2-3; D possibly corresponds to TRBD2 (5 bases). The TCR sequence derives from a male donor with ankylosing spondylitis or in good health (not recorded which). Sequenced: blood, either unsorted or a sorted T cell fraction (not recorded which). This CDR3 is CASSWAEVPDTQYF. The CDR3 DNA reads as TGTGCCAGCAGCTGGGCGGAGGTGCCAGATACGCAGTATTTT.